The clone carrying this TCR beta chain has only one observation. Trimming removed 5 bases from V and 3 bases from J, with 13 bases in between. The CDR3 has 14 residues. Germline V lookup: CDR1 MDHEN, CDR2 SYDVKM. This entry belongs to a study of control samples from healthy donors and cancer patients. Here immunoSEQ multiplex PCR was the method, and the copy in TCRdb shows in-frame clones only, minus some. The data show about 100,000 clones, over 85% seen once. The TCR comes from a man younger than 35 in good health. This chain joins TRBV28 and TRBJ1-2, with D unresolved. The specimen sequenced was blood. The CDR3 coding sequence is TGTGCCAGCAGTGGGCCCTTTAAAGACTATGGCTACACCTTC. Amino acids: CASSGPFKDYGYTF.